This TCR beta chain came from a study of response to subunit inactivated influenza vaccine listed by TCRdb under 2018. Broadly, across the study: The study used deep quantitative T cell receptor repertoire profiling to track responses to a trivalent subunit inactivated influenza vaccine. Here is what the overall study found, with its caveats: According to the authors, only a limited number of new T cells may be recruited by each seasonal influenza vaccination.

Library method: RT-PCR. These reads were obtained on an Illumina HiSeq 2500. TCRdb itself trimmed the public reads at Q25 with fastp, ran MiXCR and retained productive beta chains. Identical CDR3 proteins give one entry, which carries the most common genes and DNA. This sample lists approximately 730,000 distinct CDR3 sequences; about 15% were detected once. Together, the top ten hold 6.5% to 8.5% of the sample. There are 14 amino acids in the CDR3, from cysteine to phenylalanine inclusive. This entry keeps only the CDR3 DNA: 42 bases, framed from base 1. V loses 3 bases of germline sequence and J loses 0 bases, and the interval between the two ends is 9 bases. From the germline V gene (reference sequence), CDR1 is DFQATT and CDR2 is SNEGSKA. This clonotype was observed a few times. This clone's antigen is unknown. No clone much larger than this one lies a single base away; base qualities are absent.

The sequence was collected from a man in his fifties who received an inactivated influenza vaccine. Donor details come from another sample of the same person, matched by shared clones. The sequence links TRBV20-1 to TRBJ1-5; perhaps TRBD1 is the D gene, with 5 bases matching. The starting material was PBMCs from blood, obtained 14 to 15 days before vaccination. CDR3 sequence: CSASGAASNQPQHF. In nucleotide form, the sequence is TGCAGTGCTAGTGGGGCAGCTAGCAATCAGCCCCAGCATTTT.